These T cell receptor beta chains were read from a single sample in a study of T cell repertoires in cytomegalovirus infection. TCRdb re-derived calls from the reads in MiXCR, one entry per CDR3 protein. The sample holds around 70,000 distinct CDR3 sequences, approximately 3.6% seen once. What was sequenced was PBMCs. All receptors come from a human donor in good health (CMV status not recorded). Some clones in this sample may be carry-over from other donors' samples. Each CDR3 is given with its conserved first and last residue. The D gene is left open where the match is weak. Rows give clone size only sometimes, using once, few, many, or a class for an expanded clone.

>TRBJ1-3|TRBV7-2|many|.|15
CASSWTAGSGNTIYF
TGTGCCAGCAGCTGGACGGCGGGCTCTGGAAACACCATATATTTT
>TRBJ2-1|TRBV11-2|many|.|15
CASSLWGSSYNEQFF
TGTGCCAGCAGCTTGTGGGGGAGCTCCTACAATGAGCAGTTCTTC
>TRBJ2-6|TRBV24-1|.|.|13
CATMGAGANVLTF
TGTGCCACCATGGGGGCTGGGGCCAACGTCCTGACTTTC
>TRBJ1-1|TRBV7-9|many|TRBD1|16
CASSSPRTGDSSEAFF
TGTGCCAGCAGCTCACCAAGGACAGGGGATTCGTCTGAAGCTTTCTTT
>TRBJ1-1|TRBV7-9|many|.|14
CASSQGQLNTEAFF
TGTGCCAGCAGCCAGGGACAACTGAACACTGAAGCTTTCTTT
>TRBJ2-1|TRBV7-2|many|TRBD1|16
CASRYRGGQGAREQFF
TGTGCCAGCAGGTATAGGGGTGGACAGGGGGCGCGTGAGCAGTTCTTC
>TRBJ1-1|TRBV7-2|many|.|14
CASSLAPGNTEAFF
TGTGCCAGCAGCTTAGCGCCCGGGAACACTGAAGCTTTCTTT
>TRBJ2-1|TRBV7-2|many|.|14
CASSLNPGDNEQFF
TGTGCCAGCAGCTTAAATCCCGGAGACAATGAGCAGTTCTTC
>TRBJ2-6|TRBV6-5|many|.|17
CASSRYLLGRVANVLTF
TGTGCCAGCAGTCGCTACCTTTTGGGGCGGGTGGCCAACGTCCTGACTTTC
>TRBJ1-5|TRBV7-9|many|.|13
CASSLGIRNPQHF
TGTGCCAGCAGCTTGGGGATCCGAAATCCCCAGCATTTT
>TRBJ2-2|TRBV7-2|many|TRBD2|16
CASRALAGVNTGELFF
TGTGCCAGCAGGGCTCTAGCGGGAGTAAACACCGGGGAGCTGTTTTTT
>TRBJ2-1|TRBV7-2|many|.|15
CASSLVAGSYNEQFF
TGTGCCAGCAGCTTAGTCGCGGGGTCATACAATGAGCAGTTCTTC
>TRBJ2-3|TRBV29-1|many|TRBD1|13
CSADRGGTDTQYF
TGCAGCGCTGACAGGGGGGGCACAGATACGCAGTATTTT
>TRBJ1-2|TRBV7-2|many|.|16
CASSSLTLPGGYGYTF
TGTGCCAGCAGCTCACTGACCCTACCGGGGGGCTATGGCTACACCTTC
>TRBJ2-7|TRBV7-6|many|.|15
CASSRTGSVPDEQYF
TGTGCCAGCAGCCGTACAGGGTCCGTTCCCGACGAGCAGTACTTC
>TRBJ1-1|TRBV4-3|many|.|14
CASSQRHLNTEAFF
TGCGCCAGCAGCCAACGACACTTGAACACTGAAGCTTTCTTT
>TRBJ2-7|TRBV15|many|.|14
CATSREGQGYEQYF
TGTGCCACCAGCAGAGAAGGGCAGGGGTACGAGCAGTACTTC
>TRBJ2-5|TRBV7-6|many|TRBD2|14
CASSPGLEGKTQYF
TGTGCTAGCAGCCCGGGACTAGAAGGGAAGACCCAGTACTTC
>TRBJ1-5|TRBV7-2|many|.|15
CASSPEIRQNQPQHF
TGTGCCAGCAGCCCGGAGATCCGACAGAATCAGCCCCAGCATTTT